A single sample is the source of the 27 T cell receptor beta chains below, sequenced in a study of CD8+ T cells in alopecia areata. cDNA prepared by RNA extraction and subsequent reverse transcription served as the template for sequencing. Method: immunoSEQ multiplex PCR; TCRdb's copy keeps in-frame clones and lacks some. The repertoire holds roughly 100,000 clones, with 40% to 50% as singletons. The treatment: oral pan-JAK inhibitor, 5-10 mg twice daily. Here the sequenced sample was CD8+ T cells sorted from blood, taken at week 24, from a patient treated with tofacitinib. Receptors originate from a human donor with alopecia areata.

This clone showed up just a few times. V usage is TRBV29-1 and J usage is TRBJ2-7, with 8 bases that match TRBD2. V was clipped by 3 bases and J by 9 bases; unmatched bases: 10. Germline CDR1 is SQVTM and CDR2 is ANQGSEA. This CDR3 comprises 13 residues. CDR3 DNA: TGCAGCGTTGATGGCAGCGGGGGAGTCGGGCAGTACTTC. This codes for CSVDGSGGVGQYF.

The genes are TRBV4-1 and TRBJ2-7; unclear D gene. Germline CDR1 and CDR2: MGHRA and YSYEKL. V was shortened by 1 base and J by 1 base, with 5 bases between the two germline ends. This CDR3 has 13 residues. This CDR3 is CASSQAASYEQYF. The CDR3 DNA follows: TGCGCCAGCAGCCAAGCTGCATCCTACGAGCAGTACTTC.

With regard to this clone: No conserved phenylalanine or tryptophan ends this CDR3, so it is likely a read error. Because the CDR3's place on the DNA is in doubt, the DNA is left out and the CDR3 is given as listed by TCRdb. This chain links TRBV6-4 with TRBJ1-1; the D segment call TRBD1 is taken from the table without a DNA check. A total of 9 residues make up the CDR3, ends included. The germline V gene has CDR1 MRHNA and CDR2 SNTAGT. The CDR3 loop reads CASSAGQGP.

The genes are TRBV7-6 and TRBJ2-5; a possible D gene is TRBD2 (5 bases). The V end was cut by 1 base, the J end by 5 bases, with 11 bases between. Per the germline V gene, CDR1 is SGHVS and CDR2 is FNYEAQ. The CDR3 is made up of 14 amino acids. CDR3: CASSLGGGWETQYF. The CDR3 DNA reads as TGTGCCAGCAGCTTAGGAGGCGGGTGGGAGACCCAGTACTTC.

The CDR3 coding sequence is TGTGCCAGCAGCCGTACGATGAACACTGAAGCTTTCTTT. Its protein product is CASSRTMNTEAFF. The chain combines TRBV27 with TRBJ1-1; D remains unclear. The CDR3 is 13 amino acids. V lost 6 bases and J 0 bases, leaving 8 bases between the germline ends. CDR1 is MNHEY, CDR2 SMNVEV, per germline (reference sequence).

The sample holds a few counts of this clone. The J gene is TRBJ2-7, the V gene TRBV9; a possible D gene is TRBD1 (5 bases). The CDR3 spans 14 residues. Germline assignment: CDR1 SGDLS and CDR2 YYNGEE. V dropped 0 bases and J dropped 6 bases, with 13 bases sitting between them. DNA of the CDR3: TGTGCCAGCAGCGTAGGGGGCAGTCCTCTCGAGCAGTACTTC. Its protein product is CASSVGGSPLEQYF. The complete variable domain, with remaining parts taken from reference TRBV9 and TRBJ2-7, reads DSGVTQTPKHLITATGQRVTLRCSPRSGDLSVYWYQQSLDQGLQFLIQYYNGEERAKGNILERFSAQQFPDLHSELNLSSLELGDSALYFCASSVGGSPLEQYFGPGTRLTVT.

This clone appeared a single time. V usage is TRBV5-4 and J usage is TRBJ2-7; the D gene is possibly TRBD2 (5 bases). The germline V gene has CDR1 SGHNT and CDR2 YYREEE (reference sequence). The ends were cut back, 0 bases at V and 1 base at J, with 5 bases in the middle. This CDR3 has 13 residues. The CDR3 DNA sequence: TGTGCCAGCAGCTTGGCGGGGTCCTACGAGCAGTACTTC. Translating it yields CASSLAGSYEQYF.

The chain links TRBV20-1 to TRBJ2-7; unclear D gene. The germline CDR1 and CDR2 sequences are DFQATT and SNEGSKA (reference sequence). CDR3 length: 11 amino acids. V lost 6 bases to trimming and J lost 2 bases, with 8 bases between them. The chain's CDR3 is CSARRTYEQYF. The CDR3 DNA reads TGCAGTGCCCGCCGTACCTACGAGCAGTACTTC.

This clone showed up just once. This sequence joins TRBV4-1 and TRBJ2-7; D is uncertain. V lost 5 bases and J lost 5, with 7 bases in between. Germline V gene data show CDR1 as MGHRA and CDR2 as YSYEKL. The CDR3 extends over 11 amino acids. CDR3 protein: CASSNINEQYF. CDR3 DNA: TGCGCCAGCAGCAACATAAACGAGCAGTACTTC.

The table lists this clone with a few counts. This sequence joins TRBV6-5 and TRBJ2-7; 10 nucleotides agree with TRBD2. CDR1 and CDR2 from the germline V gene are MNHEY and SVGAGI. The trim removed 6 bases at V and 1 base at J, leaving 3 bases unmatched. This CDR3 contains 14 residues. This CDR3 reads CASSLTSGSYEQYF. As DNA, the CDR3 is TGTGCCAGCAGCCTGACTAGCGGGTCCTACGAGCAGTACTTC.

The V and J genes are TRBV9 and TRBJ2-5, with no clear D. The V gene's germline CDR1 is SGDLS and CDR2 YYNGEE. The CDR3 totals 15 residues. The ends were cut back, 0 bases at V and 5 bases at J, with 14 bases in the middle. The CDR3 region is CASSVDTASRETQYF. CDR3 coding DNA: TGTGCCAGCAGCGTAGATACGGCCTCACGGGAGACCCAGTACTTC. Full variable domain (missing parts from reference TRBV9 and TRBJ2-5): DSGVTQTPKHLITATGQRVTLRCSPRSGDLSVYWYQQSLDQGLQFLIQYYNGEERAKGNILERFSAQQFPDLHSELNLSSLELGDSALYFCASSVDTASRETQYFGPGTRLLVL.

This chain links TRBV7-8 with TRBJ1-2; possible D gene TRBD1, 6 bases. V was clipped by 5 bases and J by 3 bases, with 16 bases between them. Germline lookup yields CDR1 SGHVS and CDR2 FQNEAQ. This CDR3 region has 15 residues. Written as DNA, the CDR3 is TGTGCCAGCAGCCCCGGACAGATAAGATACTATGGCTACACCTTC. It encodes CASSPGQIRYYGYTF.

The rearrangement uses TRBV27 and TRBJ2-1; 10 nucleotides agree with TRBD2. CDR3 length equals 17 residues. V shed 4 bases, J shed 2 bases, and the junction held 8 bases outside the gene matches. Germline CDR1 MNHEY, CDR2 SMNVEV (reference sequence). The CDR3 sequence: CASSSLSLAGAYNEQFF. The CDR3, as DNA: TGTGCCAGCAGTTCCCTCTCCCTAGCGGGAGCCTACAATGAGCAGTTCTTC.

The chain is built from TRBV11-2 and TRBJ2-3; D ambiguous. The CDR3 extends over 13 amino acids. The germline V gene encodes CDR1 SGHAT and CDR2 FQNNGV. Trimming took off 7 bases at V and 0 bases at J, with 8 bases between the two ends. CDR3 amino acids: CASNPRSTDTQYF. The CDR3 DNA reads TGTGCCAGCAACCCCCGGAGCACAGATACGCAGTATTTT.

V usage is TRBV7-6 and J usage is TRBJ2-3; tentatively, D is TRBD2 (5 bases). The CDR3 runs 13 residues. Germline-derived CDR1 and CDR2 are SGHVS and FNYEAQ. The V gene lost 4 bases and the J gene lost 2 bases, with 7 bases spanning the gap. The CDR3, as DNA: TGTGCCAGCAGCTCGGGAACCACAGATACGCAGTATTTT. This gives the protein CASSSGTTDTQYF.

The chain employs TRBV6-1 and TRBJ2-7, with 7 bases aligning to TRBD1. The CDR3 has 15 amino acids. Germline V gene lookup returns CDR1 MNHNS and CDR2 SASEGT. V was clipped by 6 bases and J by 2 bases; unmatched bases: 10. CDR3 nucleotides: TGTGCCAGCAGGCCAGGGGGAGAATTGCCCTACGAGCAGTACTTC. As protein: CASRPGGELPYEQYF.

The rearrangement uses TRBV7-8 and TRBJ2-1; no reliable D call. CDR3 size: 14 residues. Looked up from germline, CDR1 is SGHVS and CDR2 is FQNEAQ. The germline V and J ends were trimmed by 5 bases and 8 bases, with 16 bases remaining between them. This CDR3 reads CASSPSRARDEQFF. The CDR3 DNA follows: TGTGCCAGCAGCCCGTCTAGGGCTAGGGATGAGCAGTTCTTC.

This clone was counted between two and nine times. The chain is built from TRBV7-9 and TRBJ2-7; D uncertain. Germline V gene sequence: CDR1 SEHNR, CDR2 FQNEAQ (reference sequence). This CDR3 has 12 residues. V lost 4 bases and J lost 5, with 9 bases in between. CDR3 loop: CASSSPLNEQYF. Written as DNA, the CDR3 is TGTGCCAGCAGCTCCCCTTTAAACGAGCAGTACTTC.

This CDR3 is CSVDPRQGETQYF. The CDR3 DNA sequence: TGCAGCGTTGACCCCCGACAGGGGGAGACCCAGTACTTC. V and J are TRBV29-1 and TRBJ2-5; 8 nucleotides match TRBD1. Germline CDR1 SQVTM, CDR2 ANQGSEA. CDR3 length: 13 amino acids. J was trimmed by 5 bases and V by 3 bases; bases with no gene match: 5. Full variable domain (rest looked up from reference TRBV29-1 and TRBJ2-5): SAVISQKPSRDICQRGTSLTIQCQVDSQVTMMFWYRQQPGQSLTLIATANQGSEATYESGFVIDKFPISRPNLTFSTLTVSNMSPEDSSIYLCSVDPRQGETQYFGPGTRLLVL.

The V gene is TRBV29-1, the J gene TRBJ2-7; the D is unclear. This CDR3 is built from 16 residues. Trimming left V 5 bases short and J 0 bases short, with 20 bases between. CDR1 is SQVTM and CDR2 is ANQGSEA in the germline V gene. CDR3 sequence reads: CSVLWSTAASSYEQYF. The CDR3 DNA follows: TGCAGCGTTTTATGGTCGACGGCGGCCAGCTCCTACGAGCAGTACTTC.

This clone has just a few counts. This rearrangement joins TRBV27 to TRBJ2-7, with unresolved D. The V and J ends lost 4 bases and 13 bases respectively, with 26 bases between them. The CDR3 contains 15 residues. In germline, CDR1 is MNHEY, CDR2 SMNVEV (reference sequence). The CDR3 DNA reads TGTGCCAGCAGTTCCGAACCCCCACCAACCGACTTCGGATACTTC. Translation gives CASSSEPPPTDFGYF.

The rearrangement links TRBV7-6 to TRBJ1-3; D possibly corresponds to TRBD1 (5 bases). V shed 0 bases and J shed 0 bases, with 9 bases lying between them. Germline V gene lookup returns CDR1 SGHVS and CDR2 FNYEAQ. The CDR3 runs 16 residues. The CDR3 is CASSLAGTGSGNTIYF. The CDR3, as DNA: TGTGCCAGCAGCTTAGCTGGGACGGGCTCTGGAAACACCATATATTTT.

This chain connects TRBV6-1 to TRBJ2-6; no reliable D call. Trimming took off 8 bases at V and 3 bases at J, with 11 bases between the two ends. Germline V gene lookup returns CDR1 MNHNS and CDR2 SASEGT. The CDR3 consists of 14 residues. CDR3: CASPAVGGANVLTF. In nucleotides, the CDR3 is TGTGCCAGCCCCGCGGTGGGTGGGGCCAACGTCCTGACTTTC.

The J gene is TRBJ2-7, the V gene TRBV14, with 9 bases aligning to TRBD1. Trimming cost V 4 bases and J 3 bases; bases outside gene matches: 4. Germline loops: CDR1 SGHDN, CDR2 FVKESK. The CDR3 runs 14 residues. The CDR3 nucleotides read TGTGCCAGCAGCCCCCGGACAGGGGACTACGAGCAGTACTTC. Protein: CASSPRTGDYEQYF. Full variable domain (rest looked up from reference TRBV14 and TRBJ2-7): EAGVTQFPSHSVIEKGQTVTLRCDPISGHDNLYWYRRVMGKEIKFLLHFVKESKQDESGMPNNRFLAERTGGTYSTLKVQPAELEDSGVYFCASSPRTGDYEQYFGPGTRLTVT.

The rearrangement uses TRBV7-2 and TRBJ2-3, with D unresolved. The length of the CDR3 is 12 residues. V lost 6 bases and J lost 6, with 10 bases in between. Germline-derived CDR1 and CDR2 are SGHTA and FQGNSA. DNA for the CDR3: TGTGCCAGCAGTTTTGGGATTGATACGCAGTATTTT. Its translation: CASSFGIDTQYF.

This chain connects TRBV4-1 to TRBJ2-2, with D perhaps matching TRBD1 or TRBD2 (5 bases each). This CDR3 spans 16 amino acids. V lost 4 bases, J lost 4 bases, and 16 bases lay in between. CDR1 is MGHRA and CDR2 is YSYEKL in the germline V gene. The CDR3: CASSPGSGRPTGELFF. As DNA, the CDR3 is TGCGCCAGCAGCCCCGGGTCGGGGCGACCCACCGGGGAGCTGTTTTTT.

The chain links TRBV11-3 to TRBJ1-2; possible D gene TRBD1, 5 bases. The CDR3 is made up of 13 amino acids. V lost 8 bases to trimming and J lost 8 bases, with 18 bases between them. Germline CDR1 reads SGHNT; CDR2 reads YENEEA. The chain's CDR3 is CASGPGSTGGYTF. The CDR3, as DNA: TGTGCCAGCGGACCTGGAAGTACAGGCGGCTACACCTTC.